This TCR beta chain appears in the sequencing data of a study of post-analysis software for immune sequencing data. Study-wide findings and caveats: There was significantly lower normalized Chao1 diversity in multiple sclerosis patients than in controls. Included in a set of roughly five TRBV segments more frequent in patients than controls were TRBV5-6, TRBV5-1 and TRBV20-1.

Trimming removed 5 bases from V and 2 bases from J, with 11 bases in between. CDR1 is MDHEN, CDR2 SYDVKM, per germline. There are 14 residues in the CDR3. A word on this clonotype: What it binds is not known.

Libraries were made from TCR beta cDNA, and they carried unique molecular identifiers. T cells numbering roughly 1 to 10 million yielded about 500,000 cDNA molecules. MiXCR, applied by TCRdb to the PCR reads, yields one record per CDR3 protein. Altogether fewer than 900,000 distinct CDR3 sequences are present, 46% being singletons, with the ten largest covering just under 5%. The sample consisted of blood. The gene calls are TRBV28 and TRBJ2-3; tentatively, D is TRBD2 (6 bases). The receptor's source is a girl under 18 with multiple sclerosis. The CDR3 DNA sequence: TGTGCCAGCAGTATCGGGAGCCACACAGATACGCAGTATTTT. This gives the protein CASSIGSHTDTQYF.